These T cell receptor beta chains were read from a single sample in a study of identifying expanded T cells in peripheral blood. The table came from immunoSEQ multiplex PCR; TCRdb's copy has only in-frame clones and leaves some out. This table has tens of thousands of clones, over 75% appearing once. Sequences were obtained from blood. The receptors stem from a person aged 18 to 70 in good health. Both conserved end residues are trimmed from each CDR3.

V	CDR3
TRBV28	ASSDLGGGLAEAF
TRBV28	ASSLDQTKQF
TRBV7-9	ASSWPGTGGSGTEAF
TRBV10-1	ASSAGSYGYT
TRBV2	ASTEGQETQY
TRBV19	ASSINAGANYGYT
TRBV29-1	SAAEGSEQY
TRBV7-8	ASSLRRIQETQY
TRBV5-4	ASSLPGTGRNSPLH
TRBV27	ASSLSAISNQPQH
TRBV9	ASSPWTGLNTEAF
TRBV29-1	SVQWTGGIYGYT
TRBV19	ASSGLAGGTGKTQY